This T cell receptor beta chain appears in the sequencing data of a study of identical twins. The sample holds a few counts of this clonotype. The V end lost 6 bases, the J end lost 1 base, and 9 bases lay between the germline ends. This CDR3 region has 13 residues. TCRdb reprocessed the 5' RACE reads with MiXCR, giving one entry per CDR3 protein. The table shows 650,000 to 750,000 distinct CDR3 sequences, with 20% to 25% occurring only once. This same sample was also part of a study on T cells expressing NK-cell markers. From that paper: Seven sequenced donors out of eight were HCMV-seropositive, one seronegative.

The genes are TRBV12-3 or TRBV12-4 and TRBJ1-1; D uncertain. The receptor comes from a young woman in good health. Sample: PBMCs. In DNA, the CDR3 is TGTGCCAGCAGAAGGTCTTCGAACACTGAAGCTTTCTTT. Protein sequence: CASRRSSNTEAFF.